The subject of this entry is one TCR beta chain. Its cognate antigen is unknown. Trimming took 11 bases from V and 5 from J, leaving 12 bases between them. This CDR3 has 11 residues. Germline V gene sequence: CDR1 MGHDK, CDR2 SYGVNS. Other autoimmune disease, uncontrolled infection, pregnancy and lactation led to exclusion. Clinical symptoms, serum thyroxine, TRAb, thyroid ultrasound and orbital computed tomography determined diagnosis. Amplification from RNA transcripts yielded the TCR beta CDR3 regions. RT-PCR in the first round used HTBI primers; a second-round multiplex PCR followed. TCRdb reprocessed the multiplex PCR reads via MiXCR and lists one record per CDR3 protein. This table has over a million distinct CDR3 sequences, 35% to 40% appearing once. These data come from a study of Graves' ophthalmopathy and Graves' hyperthyroidism. Study results and limitations: Blood contained most expanded thyroid clonotypes exceeding 0.001 frequency. Forecasting of ophthalmopathy progression by the model achieved almost 71% sensitivity and 72.22% specificity.

Sequencing was done on a sample of peripheral blood or thyroid tissue (not recorded which). The sequence came from an adult man with Graves' hyperthyroidism. This chain connects TRBV25-1 to TRBJ2-5; D might be TRBD1 (6 bases). CDR3 amino acids: CAAGVWETQYF. The CDR3, as DNA: TGTGCCGCAGGGGTTTGGGAGACCCAGTACTTC.